These 26 T cell receptor beta chains came from one sample sequenced in a study of T cells in Graves' hyperthyroidism and ophthalmopathy. RNA transcripts gave rise to amplified TCR beta CDR3 regions. In the first-round RT-PCR of the TCR CDR3, the HTBI primer set was used. TCRdb used MiXCR to reprocess the multiplex PCR reads, holding one entry per CDR3 protein. The sample consists of some 650,000 distinct CDR3 sequences, more than 15% of them appearing once. Sequencing was carried out using blood. The source is a woman aged 40-49 years with Graves' ophthalmopathy.

Ten or more counts support this clonotype. A junction boundary mismatches the germline segment, possibly from a read error. V and J are TRBV5-1 and TRBJ2-3; D not resolved. Germline assignment: CDR1 SGHRS and CDR2 YFSETQ. The CDR3 spans 14 residues. CDR3 sequence: CASSLAASTDTQYF. CDR3 nucleotide sequence: TGTGCCAGCAGCTTAGCTGCTAGCACAGATACGCAGTATTTT.

This clonotype occurred many times. The V and J genes are TRBV12-3 or TRBV12-4 and TRBJ2-3; 11 bases are a match to TRBD2. Trimming at V came to 4 bases and at J to 0 bases, leaving 3 bases not matched to a gene. The CDR3 spans 16 residues. The CDR3 DNA is TGTGCCAGCAGTTCCCGACTAGCGGGGAGCACAGATACGCAGTATTTT. Translating gives CASSSRLAGSTDTQYF.

The sample holds many counts of this clonotype. V is TRBV3-1 and J is TRBJ2-3, with D unclear. CDR1 LGHDT and CDR2 YNNKEL come from the germline V gene (reference sequence). This CDR3 contains 16 residues. The V and J ends lost 4 bases and 0 bases respectively, with 14 bases between them. The CDR3: CASSLKGGQSTDTQYF. DNA of the CDR3: TGTGCCAGCAGCCTCAAGGGTGGTCAGAGCACAGATACGCAGTATTTT.

This clonotype came up many times. The chain is built from TRBV28 and TRBJ2-7, with TRBD1 matching 7 bases. Trimming removed 8 bases from V and 9 bases from J; junction bases left unmatched: 13. CDR1 and CDR2 (germline): MDHEN, SYDVKM. This CDR3 comprises 13 residues. CDR3 coding DNA: TGTGCCAGCGGGACAGCCCCACGATTAGGGCAGTACTTC. It codes for CASGTAPRLGQYF.

This clonotype was observed at least ten times. V gene TRBV28 combines with J gene TRBJ1-2, with a tentative D call TRBD1 (5 bases). V was cut by 2 bases and J by 0 bases, with 7 bases left in between. The CDR3 has 14 amino acids. Per germline, CDR1 MDHEN and CDR2 SYDVKM. DNA of the CDR3: TGTGCCAGCAGTTTACAGGGAACTAACTATGGCTACACCTTC. Protein sequence: CASSLQGTNYGYTF.

This clonotype was recorded at least ten times. The chain is built from TRBV20-1 and TRBJ2-7, with TRBD2 matching over 10 bases. Looked up from germline, CDR1 is DFQATT and CDR2 is SNEGSKA (reference sequence). The CDR3 loop spans 13 amino acids. Losses at the gene ends were 6 bases for V and 3 bases for J; bases not matched to a gene: 5. Here the CDR3 reads CSAGTSVLYEQYF. In DNA form, the CDR3 reads TGCAGTGCCGGGACTAGCGTACTCTACGAGCAGTACTTC.

This clonotype was observed many times. The chain combines TRBV6-1 with TRBJ2-7; D is possibly TRBD1 (6 bases). Trimming removed 5 bases at V and 5 bases at J, with 10 bases between. This CDR3 spans 12 amino acids. CDR1 MNHNS and CDR2 SASEGT come from the germline V gene. The CDR3 sequence is CASSKQGNEQYF. CDR3 nucleotides: TGTGCCAGCAGTAAACAGGGCAACGAGCAGTACTTC.

This clonotype was recorded only once. The chain uses TRBV20-1 and TRBJ1-1; D not resolved. V lost 4 bases to trimming and J lost 5 bases, with 14 bases between them. CDR3 length equals 13 residues. Per the germline V gene, CDR1 is DFQATT and CDR2 is SNEGSKA (reference sequence). The CDR3 sequence: CSAMNGEWTEAFF. Written as DNA, the CDR3 is TGCAGTGCTATGAATGGGGAATGGACTGAAGCTTTCTTT.

The chain carries TRBV20-1 and TRBJ2-5, with 7 nucleotides matching TRBD2. This CDR3 is 15 amino acids long. Per the germline V gene, CDR1 is DFQATT and CDR2 is SNEGSKA (reference sequence). The ends lost 3 bases at V and 1 base at J; junction bases unmatched: 8. The CDR3 DNA follows: TGCAGTGCTAGCTTGGCTAGCGGATTCCAAGAGACCCAGTACTTC. This encodes CSASLASGFQETQYF.

Worth noting for this clonotype: One end of the junction is discordant with germline, which a read error may explain. The chain has TRBV2 and TRBJ1-1; 11 bases are a match to TRBD1. CDR3 size: 14 residues. Looked up from germline, CDR1 is SNHLY and CDR2 is FYNNEI. CDR3 in amino acids: CASSRDRGNTAAFF. DNA for the CDR3: TGTGCCAGCAGCCGGGACAGGGGGAACACTGCAGCTTTCTTT.

The chain employs TRBV19 and TRBJ2-7; D perhaps matches TRBD1 (5 bases). Germline V lookup: CDR1 LNHDA, CDR2 SQIVND (reference sequence). Trimming took 2 bases from V and 6 from J, leaving 17 bases between them. This CDR3 contains 15 residues. The CDR3 DNA reads as TGTGCCAGTAGTATACCAGGGAACCCCTCTCTCGAGCAGTACTTC. Its translation: CASSIPGNPSLEQYF.

This clonotype was detected ten times or more. This chain uses TRBV3-1 with TRBJ2-5, with D hard to call. In germline, CDR1 is LGHDT, CDR2 YNNKEL (reference sequence). Trimming shortened V by 0 bases and J by 2 bases, and 7 bases separated the two germline ends. The CDR3 is 14 residues long. CDR3 region: CASSQDKGQETQYF. The CDR3 bases are TGTGCCAGCAGCCAAGATAAGGGTCAAGAGACCCAGTACTTC.

Of note for this clonotype: With a much larger clone just one base away, this may be a read error. The chain is built from TRBV5-1 and TRBJ2-1, with 9 bases identical to TRBD1. CDR1 is SGHRS and CDR2 is YFSETQ in the germline V gene. CDR3 length equals 17 residues. CDR3 region: CTSSFKGPRQGDNEQFF. The CDR3 bases are TGCACCAGCAGCTTCAAAGGTCCGAGACAGGGGGACAATGAGCAGTTCTTC. The whole variable domain, filled in from reference TRBV5-1 and TRBJ2-1, reads KAGVTQTPRYLIKTRGQQVTLSCSPISGHRSVSWYQQTPGQGLQFLFEYFSETQRNKGNFPGRFSGRQFSNSRSEMNVSTLELGDSALYLCTSSFKGPRQGDNEQFFGPGTRLTVL.

This clonotype was observed many times. The chain joins TRBV20-1 to TRBJ1-5; D is possibly TRBD1 (5 bases). This CDR3 comprises 13 residues. Per germline, CDR1 DFQATT and CDR2 SNEGSKA (reference sequence). V was pared by 2 bases and J by 7 bases, with 12 bases between. DNA for the CDR3: TGCAGTGCTAGACAGGGACTCGAACAGCCCCAGCATTTT. Translation: CSARQGLEQPQHF.

This clonotype was picked up many times. The genes are TRBV7-3 and TRBJ2-1, with 7 bases matching TRBD2. Germline CDR1 is SGHTA and CDR2 is FQGTGA. V lost 5 bases, J lost 0 bases, and 7 bases stayed unmatched. The CDR3 runs 16 residues. The CDR3 nucleotides read TGTGCCAGCAGCCCCACTAGCGTGAGCTCCTACAATGAGCAGTTCTTC. This encodes CASSPTSVSSYNEQFF.

There are many counts of this clonotype. The chain has TRBV12-3 or TRBV12-4 and TRBJ1-1; D uncertain. Trimming left V 3 bases short and J 6 bases short, with 8 bases between. The CDR3 runs to 12 residues. The CDR3 DNA sequence: TGTGCCAGCAGTTTTTTGGGCGCTGAAGCTTTCTTT. The encoded protein is CASSFLGAEAFF.

This clonotype was seen a few times. The V call is TRBV27, the J call TRBJ2-7; 7 bases map to TRBD1. The CDR3 length is 15 residues. With V trimmed by 0 bases and J by 1 base, 3 bases remained unmatched. The germline V gene has CDR1 MNHEY and CDR2 SMNVEV (reference sequence). CDR3 residues: CASSLSWGQSYEQYF. CDR3 DNA: TGTGCCAGCAGTTTATCGTGGGGACAGTCCTACGAGCAGTACTTC.

The chain has TRBV7-2 and TRBJ1-6, with D possibly matching TRBD1 (6 bases). Germline V gene lookup returns CDR1 SGHTA and CDR2 FQGNSA. The CDR3 runs 14 residues. Trimming shortened V by 6 bases and J by 9 bases, and 15 bases separated the two germline ends. CDR3 DNA sequence: TGTGCCAGCAGTACGGGACAAACTATTTCACCCCTCCACTTT. Protein sequence: CASSTGQTISPLHF.

J is TRBJ2-1 and V is TRBV18, with D perhaps TRBD2 (5 bases). The V gene's germline CDR1 is KGHSH and CDR2 LQKENI. The V end was cut by 6 bases, the J end by 8 bases, with 32 bases between. The CDR3 extends over 19 amino acids. The CDR3: CASSSLTLEILGSQDEQFF. The CDR3 region has the DNA TGTGCCAGCTCTTCCCTGACGTTGGAGATATTGGGGAGTCAAGATGAGCAGTTCTTC.

This chain joins TRBV5-1 and TRBJ1-1; D remains ambiguous. The ends were cut back, 5 bases at V and 6 bases at J, with 11 bases in the middle. The CDR3 extends over 12 amino acids. Per the germline V gene, CDR1 is SGHRS and CDR2 is YFSETQ. CDR3 loop: CASRMGMAEAFF. The DNA for the CDR3 is TGCGCCAGCAGAATGGGGATGGCTGAAGCTTTCTTT.

This clonotype has more than one count but fewer than ten. The rearrangement joins TRBV6-6 to TRBJ2-1, with no clear D. Trimming pared 0 bases from V and 6 bases from J, leaving 9 bases between. The CDR3 loop spans 14 amino acids. The germline V gene encodes CDR1 MNHNY and CDR2 SVGAGI (reference sequence). For the CDR3, the DNA is TGTGCCAGCAGTTACTCGATGGCCCGCAATGAGCAGTTCTTC. Protein: CASSYSMARNEQFF.

A few counts support this clonotype. CDR3 coding DNA: TGTGCCAGCAGCCAATCGGCAGGGGACTTCGGAGGGAGCAATCAGCCCCAGCATTTT. Translating it yields CASSQSAGDFGGSNQPQHF. This rearrangement joins TRBV3-1 to TRBJ1-5; possible D gene TRBD1, 6 bases. Trimming removed 2 bases from V and 1 base from J, with 21 bases in between. The CDR3 consists of 19 residues. Looked up from germline, CDR1 is LGHDT and CDR2 is YNNKEL (reference sequence).

This clonotype turned up a few times. CDR3: CASSLHYGYTF. DNA for the CDR3: TGTGCCAGCAGCTTGCACTATGGCTACACCTTC. V gene TRBV5-6 combines with J gene TRBJ1-2; D gene ambiguous. V lost 1 base and J 3 bases, leaving 1 base between the germline ends. Germline V CDR1 and CDR2: SGHDT, YYEEEE. This CDR3 has 11 amino acids.

This clonotype was observed many times. This chain links TRBV5-6 with TRBJ1-2; 8 nucleotides agree with TRBD1. This CDR3 is built from 13 residues. Germline V CDR1 and CDR2: SGHDT, YYEEEE. The ends lost 3 bases at V and 8 bases at J; junction bases unmatched: 6. CDR3 sequence: CASSYGQGEGYTF. The DNA for the CDR3 is TGTGCCAGCAGCTACGGACAGGGTGAAGGCTACACCTTC.

This clonotype was seen ten or more times. The J gene is TRBJ2-5, the V gene TRBV7-9, with 10 bases aligning to TRBD1. After removal of 6 bases from V and 5 bases from J, the junction contained 3 bases not matched to a gene. This CDR3 has 13 residues. The germline V gene has CDR1 SEHNR and CDR2 FQNEAQ (reference sequence). The CDR3 coding sequence is TGTGCCAGCAGACGGACAGGGGGGGAGACCCAGTACTTC. Protein product: CASRRTGGETQYF.

This clonotype appeared many times. The gene calls are TRBV18 and TRBJ2-1; unclear D gene. The CDR3 runs 12 residues. V lost 6 bases and J lost 7, with 10 bases in between. Germline V lookup: CDR1 KGHSH, CDR2 LQKENI. The CDR3 sequence is CASSRMGNEQFF. DNA of the CDR3: TGTGCCAGCTCGAGAATGGGGAATGAGCAGTTCTTC.